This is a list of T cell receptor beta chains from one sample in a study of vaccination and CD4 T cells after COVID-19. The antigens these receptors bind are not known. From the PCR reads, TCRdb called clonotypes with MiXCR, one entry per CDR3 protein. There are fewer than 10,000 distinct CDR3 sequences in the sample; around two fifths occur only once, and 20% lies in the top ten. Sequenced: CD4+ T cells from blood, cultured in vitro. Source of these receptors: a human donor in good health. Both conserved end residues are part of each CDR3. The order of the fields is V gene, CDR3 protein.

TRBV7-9	CASSLMDGSTDTQYF
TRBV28	CASSSSGGARDTQYF
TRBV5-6	CASSPEDSPREGYTF
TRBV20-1	CSAWGHSNYGYTF
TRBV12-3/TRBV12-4	CASSRRGGASGQYF
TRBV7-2	CASSWNSGGAGSYEQYF
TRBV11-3	CASSLVNSGGNEQFF
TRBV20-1	CSASASGGFTDTQYF
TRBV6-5	CASSYWMNYGELFF
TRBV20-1	CSARAAGANVLTF
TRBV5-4	CASSFSRGEDGYTF
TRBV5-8	CASRLGGHEQYF
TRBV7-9	CASSLGPQELTPLHF
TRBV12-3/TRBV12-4	CASSQGGGHYGYTF
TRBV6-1	CASSPLLPSGEQYF
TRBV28	CASSYRDGSGNTIYF
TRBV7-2	CASSLLGAVNEKLFF
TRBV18	CASSPDRGARNQPQHF
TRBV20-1	CSARDFSGRGNEQFF
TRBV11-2	CASSLGRRGEQYF
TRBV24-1	CATSDRTADGYTF
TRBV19	CASSTRPHATSASYEQYF
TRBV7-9	CASSPGLAGGHQETQYF
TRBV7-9	CASSLVGFQTTDTQYF
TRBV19	CASSTLAGGRNGELFF
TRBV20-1	CSARLARGGLGTGELFF
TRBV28	CASKIGGQGLYEQYF
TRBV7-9	CASSSNSYNEQFF
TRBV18	CASSPEGQGGTDTQYF
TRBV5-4	CASSSSRGEDGYTF
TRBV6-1	CASRVAGVEEQYF
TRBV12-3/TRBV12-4	CASSLAQNNSPLHF
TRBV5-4	CASSEGTSRNTEAFF
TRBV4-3	CASSQTGDEPQHF
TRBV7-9	CASSPPGGNQYNYGYTF
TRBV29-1	CSASPGQGADTQYF
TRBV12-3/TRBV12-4	CASSHRTHYEQYF
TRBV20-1	CSARDPGLAKNIQYF
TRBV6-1	CASSQSPRVEQYF
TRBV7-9	CASSLSVAGGSYNEQFF
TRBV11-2	CASSSAPSGGRDIQYF
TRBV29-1	CSVGSGVTYEQYF
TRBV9	CASSVCRTQHF
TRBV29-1	CSVHGGQVNTEAFF
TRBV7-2	CASSSPAGLEQFF
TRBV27	CASSLTGGGDEQFF
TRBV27	CASSLKRLAGVQETQYF
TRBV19	CASNKGGGYGYTF